This T cell receptor beta chain was documented in a study of blood T cells in healthy people across ages. Primers used in a second PCR of about 6 to 11 cycles were a sample-barcoded 5' primer and a J-beta primer mix. TCRdb redid the calling of the 5' RACE reads with MiXCR, one entry per CDR3 protein. The sample includes around 620,000 distinct CDR3 sequences, 25% to 30% of them seen just once. This clonotype was counted between two and nine times. The CDR3 runs 15 residues. Per the germline V gene, CDR1 is MNHEY and CDR2 is SVGEGT. V lost 6 bases and J lost 10, with 19 bases in between. The specimen sequenced was blood. The rearrangement links TRBV6-2 or TRBV6-3 to TRBJ1-6; D remains ambiguous. This clonotype was sampled from a woman in her 70s in good health. As DNA, the CDR3 is TGTGCCAGCAGCCTCCGCCAGGAGGGAGGATCACCCCTCCACTTT. This encodes CASSLRQEGGSPLHF.